This entry lists 31 T cell receptor beta chains sequenced from one sample in a study of blood T cell repertoires in COVID-19. Using immunoSEQ multiplex PCR, the repertoire was profiled, and TCRdb retains in-frame clones only, with some absent. The table lists fewer than 300,000 clones, approximately 81% of them singletons. Sequencing used peripheral blood. The receptors were gathered from an older woman with active or convalescent COVID-19.

A few counts support this clone. V usage is TRBV27 and J usage is TRBJ1-6, with TRBD1 identical over 8 bases. Germline-derived CDR1 and CDR2 are MNHEY and SMNVEV (reference sequence). Losses at the gene ends were 7 bases for V and 5 bases for J; bases not matched to a gene: 13. The CDR3 sequence is 17 residues long. CDR3 coding DNA: TGTGCCAGCACCCTTAGAGCCAGGGGGCGGAATAATTCACCCCTCCACTTT. Protein product: CASTLRARGRNNSPLHF.

The V gene is TRBV6-5, the J gene TRBJ2-2; D perhaps matches TRBD2 (6 bases). Germline V gene sequence: CDR1 MNHEY, CDR2 SVGAGI. V gave up 6 bases and J gave up 5 bases, with 16 bases separating them. The CDR3 totals 15 residues. The CDR3 DNA is TGTGCCAGCAGGACCTTGGAGGGTTTGACCGGGGAGCTGTTTTTT. Encoded protein: CASRTLEGLTGELFF.

This clone appeared a single time. V usage is TRBV6-5 and J usage is TRBJ2-7; a possible D gene is TRBD1 (6 bases). The CDR3 has 14 residues. CDR1 is MNHEY, CDR2 SVGAGI, per germline. V lost 11 bases to trimming and J lost 3 bases, with 20 bases between them. CDR3 sequence reads: CACWASQGHYEQYF. CDR3 DNA sequence: TGTGCCTGCTGGGCGAGCCAGGGGCACTACGAGCAGTACTTC.

In this sample, this clone turned up a few times. The CDR3 protein is CASSWYRGDYGYTF. CDR3 DNA: TGTGCCAGCAGTTGGTACAGGGGAGACTATGGCTACACCTTC. This chain uses TRBV27 with TRBJ1-2, with TRBD1 identical over 7 bases. Germline CDR1 MNHEY, CDR2 SMNVEV (reference sequence). The CDR3 length is 14 residues. V was pared by 4 bases and J by 3 bases, with 5 bases of the junction left unmatched.

V is TRBV6-5 and J is TRBJ1-5, with D tentatively TRBD1 (5 bases). V was trimmed by 8 bases and J by 6 bases, leaving 14 bases between them. The CDR3 contains 13 residues. Germline values: CDR1 MNHEY, CDR2 SVGAGI. The CDR3 spells CASREGNRQPQHF. CDR3 nucleotides: TGTGCCAGCCGGGAGGGGAATCGTCAGCCCCAGCATTTT.

The V and J genes are TRBV27 and TRBJ1-2; tentative D call: TRBD1 (5 bases). Germline CDR1 reads MNHEY; CDR2 reads SMNVEV (reference sequence). CDR3 length: 16 residues. With 2 bases removed from V and 2 bases from J, the gap between germline ends came to 15 bases. In DNA form, the CDR3 reads TGTGCCAGCAGTTTAGGGGGGAACCTATTAAACTATGGCTACACCTTC. This sequence encodes CASSLGGNLLNYGYTF.

This chain links TRBV7-6 with TRBJ2-5, with D perhaps TRBD2 (6 bases). CDR3 length equals 15 residues. Germline V lookup: CDR1 SGHVS, CDR2 FNYEAQ. V was clipped by 0 bases and J by 5 bases, with 13 bases between them. CDR3 amino acids: CASSLALPGRETQYF. In DNA form, the CDR3 reads TGTGCCAGCAGCTTAGCCCTGCCAGGGAGGGAGACCCAGTACTTC.

CDR3 DNA sequence: TGTGCCAGCAGCGACGCGGGGGGGGCTTATGAAGAGACCCAGTACTTC. Translation: CASSDAGGAYEETQYF. This chain connects TRBV9 to TRBJ2-5, with 9 bases identical to TRBD2. CDR1 SGDLS and CDR2 YYNGEE come from the germline V gene. The CDR3 has 16 amino acids. V lost 3 bases to trimming and J lost 3 bases; unmatched junction nucleotides: 9.

The rearrangement joins TRBV7-2 to TRBJ1-2, with 8 bases matching TRBD1. The CDR3 covers 16 residues. Germline V gives CDR1 SGHTA, CDR2 FQGNSA. Trimming took 2 bases from V and 3 from J; bases not matched to a gene: 8. The CDR3 is CASSLSTGGIYYGYTF. CDR3 in DNA: TGTGCCAGCAGCTTAAGTACAGGGGGGATATACTATGGCTACACCTTC.

This chain uses TRBV5-1 with TRBJ1-4, with 7 bases fitting TRBD1. Germline V CDR1 and CDR2: SGHRS, YFSETQ. This CDR3 has 16 amino acids. V dropped 0 bases and J dropped 7; count of bases not matched to a gene: 9. The CDR3 spells CASSLGAGGGTEKLFF. CDR3 bases: TGCGCCAGCAGCTTGGGAGCAGGGGGTGGGACTGAAAAACTGTTTTTT.

The genes are TRBV5-4 and TRBJ2-3, with a tentative D call TRBD1 (6 bases). In germline, CDR1 is SGHNT, CDR2 YYREEE (reference sequence). This CDR3 has 16 amino acids. Trimming removed 4 bases at V and 4 bases at J, with 19 bases between. CDR3 in DNA: TGTGCCAGCAGCCGAGTTTCTCTTACAGGGTCAGATACGCAGTATTTT. Translating gives CASSRVSLTGSDTQYF.

The chain couples TRBV5-4 to TRBJ1-5; 7 bases agree with TRBD1. The CDR3 covers 17 residues. CDR1 and CDR2 from the germline V gene are SGHNT and YYREEE (reference sequence). V trimming: 2 bases; J trimming: 0 bases; junction bases outside the gene matches: 8. In nucleotides, the CDR3 is TGTGCCAGCAGCTTCCGAGCGACAGGGAATAGCAATCAGCCCCAGCATTTT. Translation: CASSFRATGNSNQPQHF.

CDR3 nucleotides: TGTGCCAGCAGCCGGAGGGACAGGGGATCCGAGCAGTACTTC. This gives the protein CASSRRDRGSEQYF. The J gene is TRBJ2-7, the V gene TRBV5-4, with 10 bases that match TRBD1. Germline V gives CDR1 SGHNT, CDR2 YYREEE (reference sequence). Germline trimming cut 4 bases from V and 6 bases from J; bases unmatched to any gene: 7. The CDR3 covers 14 residues.

The CDR3 spells CASHVAGAFSEQFF. CDR3 nucleotides: TGTGCCAGCCATGTAGCTGGAGCGTTCAGTGAGCAGTTCTTC. The gene calls are TRBV28 and TRBJ2-1; D ambiguous. Per germline, CDR1 MDHEN and CDR2 SYDVKM. V was clipped by 8 bases and J by 9 bases, with 20 bases between them. The CDR3 loop spans 14 amino acids.

This chain links TRBV5-4 with TRBJ2-5; 15 bases map to TRBD2. The germline V gene has CDR1 SGHNT and CDR2 YYREEE (reference sequence). This CDR3 is built from 17 residues. Trimming cost V 4 bases and J 5 bases; bases outside gene matches: 9. The CDR3 spells CASSQGLAGGGRETQYF. DNA of the CDR3: TGTGCCAGCAGCCAGGGACTAGCGGGGGGCGGTCGGGAGACCCAGTACTTC.

This chain joins TRBV5-1 and TRBJ1-6, with TRBD1 identical over 8 bases. CDR1 SGHRS and CDR2 YFSETQ come from the germline V gene. With V trimmed by 0 bases and J by 11 bases, 4 bases remained unmatched. CDR3 size: 14 residues. As DNA, the CDR3 is TGCGCCAGCAGCTTGGGACAGGGGAGGGCACCCCTCCACTTT. This codes for CASSLGQGRAPLHF.

This chain joins TRBV30 and TRBJ1-1; tentative D call: TRBD1 (6 bases). The ends were cut back, 6 bases at V and 7 bases at J, with 12 bases in the middle. CDR1 is GTSNPN, CDR2 SVGIG, per germline (reference sequence). CDR3 length equals 11 residues. The CDR3 coding sequence is TGTGCCTGTTATACAGGGTTTGAAGCTTTCTTT. Its translation: CACYTGFEAFF. Together with reference TRBV30 and TRBJ1-1, the CDR3 gives the full variable domain: SQTIHQWPATLVQPVGSPLSLECTVEGTSNPNLYWYRQAAGRGLQLLFYSVGIGQISSEVPQNLSASRPQDRQFILSSKKLLLSDSGFYLCACYTGFEAFFGQGTRLTVV.

The chain combines TRBV28 with TRBJ1-3; 7 bases fit TRBD1. CDR1 and CDR2 (germline): MDHEN, SYDVKM. The CDR3 totals 15 residues. The J segment lost 4 bases and the V segment lost 5 bases, leaving 8 bases of the junction unmatched. CDR3 region: CASSTTPGGGNTIYF. In DNA form, the CDR3 reads TGTGCCAGCAGTACAACCCCAGGGGGAGGAAACACCATATATTTT. Combining the CDR3 with reference TRBV28 and TRBJ1-3 gives the whole variable domain DVKVTQSSRYLVKRTGEKVFLECVQDMDHENMFWYRQDPGLGLRLIYFSYDVKMKEKGDIPEGYSVSREKKERFSLILESASTNQTSMYLCASSTTPGGGNTIYFGEGSWLTVV.

The chain couples TRBV5-1 to TRBJ1-6; TRBD1 agrees at 7 bases. The trim removed 0 bases at V and 6 bases at J, leaving 12 bases unmatched. CDR1 and CDR2 (germline): SGHRS, YFSETQ. This CDR3 has 18 residues. As DNA, the CDR3 is TGCGCCAGCAGCTTGGGGGGATTTGGCGCAGGGGGTAATTCACCCCTCCACTTT. Translated: CASSLGGFGAGGNSPLHF.

The rearrangement joins TRBV11-2 to TRBJ2-7, with 10 bases aligning to TRBD1. Unmatched junction bases numbered 12, after V lost 4 bases and J lost 0 bases. Germline lookup yields CDR1 SGHAT and CDR2 FQNNGV. This CDR3 is 18 amino acids long. The CDR3 bases are TGTGCCAGCAGCTCCAGGCGGGACAGGGGTTTTCCCTCCTACGAGCAGTACTTC. This gives the protein CASSSRRDRGFPSYEQYF. The full variable domain, with the rest looked up from reference TRBV11-2 and TRBJ2-7, is EAGVAQSPRYKIIEKRQSVAFWCNPISGHATLYWYQQILGQGPKLLIQFQNNGVVDDSQLPKDRFSAERLKGVDSTLKIQPAKLEDSAVYLCASSSRRDRGFPSYEQYFGPGTRLTVT.

V is TRBV19 and J is TRBJ1-1; D gene uncertain. Germline CDR1 is LNHDA and CDR2 is SQIVND (reference sequence). The CDR3 is made up of 15 amino acids. Trimming stripped 5 bases from V and 0 bases from J, with 13 bases between. The DNA of the CDR3 is TGTGCCAGTAGTCGAGTCGCGGGGATGAACACTGAAGCTTTCTTT. This codes for CASSRVAGMNTEAFF.

This clone was seen repeatedly, ten times or more. The chain combines TRBV30 with TRBJ1-3, with 10 bases identical to TRBD1. Per germline, CDR1 GTSNPN and CDR2 SVGIG (reference sequence). V lost 5 bases to trimming and J lost 4 bases; unmatched junction nucleotides: 11. The CDR3 loop spans 16 amino acids. CDR3 nucleotides: TGTGCCTGGGCCCAGACGACAGGGGGCAGAGGAAACACCATATATTTT. It codes for CAWAQTTGGRGNTIYF.

The rearrangement links TRBV18 to TRBJ2-5; D uncertain. Germline V CDR1 and CDR2: KGHSH, LQKENI. Trimming took off 2 bases at V and 1 base at J, with 11 bases between the two ends. There are 15 residues in the CDR3. CDR3 in DNA: TGTGCCAGCTCACCATCGGTTACCCCCCAAGAGACCCAGTACTTC. Translated, it gives CASSPSVTPQETQYF.

This chain uses TRBV5-1 with TRBJ1-1; D might be TRBD1 (5 bases). V was cut by 0 bases and J by 1 base, with 10 bases left in between. The CDR3 extends over 15 amino acids. Germline V gives CDR1 SGHRS, CDR2 YFSETQ. The CDR3 sequence is CASSLDARENTEAFF. The CDR3, as DNA: TGCGCCAGCAGCTTGGACGCCAGGGAGAACACTGAAGCTTTCTTT.

Here the CDR3 reads CAISESHGTANEKLFF. The CDR3 nucleotides are TGTGCCATCAGTGAGTCCCACGGGACAGCAAATGAAAAACTGTTTTTT. The chain couples TRBV10-3 to TRBJ1-4, with 7 bases that match TRBD1. The germline CDR1 and CDR2 sequences are ENHRY and SYGVKD. CDR3 length: 16 amino acids. The V and J ends lost 0 bases and 5 bases, in that order; junction bases with no gene match: 6.

The CDR3 region is CASSLIRAETQYF. The DNA of the CDR3 is TGTGCCAGCAGTTTAATCAGGGCGGAGACCCAGTACTTC. V is TRBV27 and J is TRBJ2-5; TRBD1 is a possible D gene (5 bases). From germline, CDR1 is MNHEY and CDR2 SMNVEV (reference sequence). V was cut by 2 bases and J by 5 bases, with 9 bases left in between. The CDR3 sequence is 13 residues long.

About this clone: This specimen includes other DNA sequences encoding the same CDR3. This chain uses TRBV19 with TRBJ2-7; the match to TRBD1 covers 12 bases. CDR3 length equals 16 residues. V lost 3 bases and J lost 3; bases outside the gene matches: 6. Germline assignment: CDR1 LNHDA and CDR2 SQIVND (reference sequence). CDR3 DNA sequence: TGTGCCAGTAGTATCCGGGGACAGGGGGCGAGCTACGAGCAGTACTTC. Translating it yields CASSIRGQGASYEQYF.

This clone has ten or more counts. This rearrangement joins TRBV19 to TRBJ2-7, with 8 bases identical to TRBD1. V shed 5 bases and J 6 bases; nucleotides not matched to a gene: 3. The CDR3 is 12 amino acids. Germline loops: CDR1 LNHDA, CDR2 SQIVND (reference sequence). The CDR3 DNA follows: TGTGCCAGTAGTCCCACAGGGGGCGAGCAGTACTTC. Its protein is CASSPTGGEQYF.

The rearrangement joins TRBV15 to TRBJ2-1, with TRBD2 matching over 7 bases. The V gene's germline CDR1 is LNHNV and CDR2 YYDKDF (reference sequence). J gave up 8 bases and V 0 bases, and 13 bases lay outside the gene matches. CDR3 size: 17 residues. The chain's CDR3 is CATSRDFISGGGDEQFF. CDR3 nucleotides: TGTGCCACCAGCAGAGATTTTATTTCCGGCGGGGGTGATGAGCAGTTCTTC.

The chain has TRBV2 and TRBJ1-4; 8 nucleotides match TRBD1. There are 16 residues in the CDR3. Germline CDR1 SNHLY, CDR2 FYNNEI. V was pared by 3 bases and J by 7 bases, with 10 bases of the junction left unmatched. Here the CDR3 reads CASSDIRTGMVEKLFF. CDR3 coding DNA: TGTGCCAGCAGTGATATCCGGACAGGGATGGTTGAAAAACTGTTTTTT.

The V gene is TRBV27, the J gene TRBJ2-3; 8 nucleotides line up with TRBD2. The CDR3 contains 14 residues. Per germline, CDR1 MNHEY and CDR2 SMNVEV (reference sequence). V was pared by 3 bases and J by 8 bases, with 7 bases of the junction left unmatched. The CDR3 region has the DNA TGTGCCAGCAGTTTCGGGACTAGTTTAGCTACGCAGTATTTT. The encoded protein is CASSFGTSLATQYF.